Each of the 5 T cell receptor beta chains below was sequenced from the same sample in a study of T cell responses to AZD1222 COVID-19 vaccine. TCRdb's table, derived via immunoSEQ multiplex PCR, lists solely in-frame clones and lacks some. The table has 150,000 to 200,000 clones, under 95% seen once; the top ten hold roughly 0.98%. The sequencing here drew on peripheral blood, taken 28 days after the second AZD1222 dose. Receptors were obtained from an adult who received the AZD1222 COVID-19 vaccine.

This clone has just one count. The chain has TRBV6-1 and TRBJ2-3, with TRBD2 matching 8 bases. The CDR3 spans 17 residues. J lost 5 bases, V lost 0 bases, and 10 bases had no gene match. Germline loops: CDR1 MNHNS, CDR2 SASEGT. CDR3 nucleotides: TGTGCCAGCAGTGAAGCGCTTCGGGGGGGCCTGAGAGATACGCAGTATTTT. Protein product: CASSEALRGGLRDTQYF.

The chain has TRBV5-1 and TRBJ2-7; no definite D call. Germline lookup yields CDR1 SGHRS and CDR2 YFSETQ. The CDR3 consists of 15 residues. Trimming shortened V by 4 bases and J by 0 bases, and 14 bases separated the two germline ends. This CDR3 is CASSRSSVSSYEQYF. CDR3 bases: TGCGCCAGCAGCAGGTCCTCGGTCAGCTCCTACGAGCAGTACTTC.

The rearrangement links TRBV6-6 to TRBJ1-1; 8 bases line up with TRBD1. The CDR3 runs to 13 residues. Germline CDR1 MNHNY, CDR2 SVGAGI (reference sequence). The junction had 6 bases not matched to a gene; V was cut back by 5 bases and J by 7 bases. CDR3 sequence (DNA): TGTGCCAGCAGTACGGACAGGGAAGGTGAAGCTTTCTTT. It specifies CASSTDREGEAFF.

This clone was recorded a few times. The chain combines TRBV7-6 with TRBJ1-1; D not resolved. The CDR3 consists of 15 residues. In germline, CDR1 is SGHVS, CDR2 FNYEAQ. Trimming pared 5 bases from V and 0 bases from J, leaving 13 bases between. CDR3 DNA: TGTGCCAGCAGCCTCAGGCCGGAAGTGAACACTGAAGCTTTCTTT. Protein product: CASSLRPEVNTEAFF.

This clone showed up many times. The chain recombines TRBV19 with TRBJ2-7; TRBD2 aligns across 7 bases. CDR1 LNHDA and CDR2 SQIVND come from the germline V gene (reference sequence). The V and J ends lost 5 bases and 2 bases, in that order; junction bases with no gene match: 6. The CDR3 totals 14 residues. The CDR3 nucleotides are TGTGCCAGTAGTGAAGCGGGGTTTACCTACGAGCAGTACTTC. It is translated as CASSEAGFTYEQYF. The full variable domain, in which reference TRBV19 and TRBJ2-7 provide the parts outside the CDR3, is DGGITQSPKYLFRKEGQNVTLSCEQNLNHDAMYWYRQDPGQGLRLIYYSQIVNDFQKGDIAEGYSVSREKKESFPLTVTSAQKNPTAFYLCASSEAGFTYEQYFGPGTRLTVT.